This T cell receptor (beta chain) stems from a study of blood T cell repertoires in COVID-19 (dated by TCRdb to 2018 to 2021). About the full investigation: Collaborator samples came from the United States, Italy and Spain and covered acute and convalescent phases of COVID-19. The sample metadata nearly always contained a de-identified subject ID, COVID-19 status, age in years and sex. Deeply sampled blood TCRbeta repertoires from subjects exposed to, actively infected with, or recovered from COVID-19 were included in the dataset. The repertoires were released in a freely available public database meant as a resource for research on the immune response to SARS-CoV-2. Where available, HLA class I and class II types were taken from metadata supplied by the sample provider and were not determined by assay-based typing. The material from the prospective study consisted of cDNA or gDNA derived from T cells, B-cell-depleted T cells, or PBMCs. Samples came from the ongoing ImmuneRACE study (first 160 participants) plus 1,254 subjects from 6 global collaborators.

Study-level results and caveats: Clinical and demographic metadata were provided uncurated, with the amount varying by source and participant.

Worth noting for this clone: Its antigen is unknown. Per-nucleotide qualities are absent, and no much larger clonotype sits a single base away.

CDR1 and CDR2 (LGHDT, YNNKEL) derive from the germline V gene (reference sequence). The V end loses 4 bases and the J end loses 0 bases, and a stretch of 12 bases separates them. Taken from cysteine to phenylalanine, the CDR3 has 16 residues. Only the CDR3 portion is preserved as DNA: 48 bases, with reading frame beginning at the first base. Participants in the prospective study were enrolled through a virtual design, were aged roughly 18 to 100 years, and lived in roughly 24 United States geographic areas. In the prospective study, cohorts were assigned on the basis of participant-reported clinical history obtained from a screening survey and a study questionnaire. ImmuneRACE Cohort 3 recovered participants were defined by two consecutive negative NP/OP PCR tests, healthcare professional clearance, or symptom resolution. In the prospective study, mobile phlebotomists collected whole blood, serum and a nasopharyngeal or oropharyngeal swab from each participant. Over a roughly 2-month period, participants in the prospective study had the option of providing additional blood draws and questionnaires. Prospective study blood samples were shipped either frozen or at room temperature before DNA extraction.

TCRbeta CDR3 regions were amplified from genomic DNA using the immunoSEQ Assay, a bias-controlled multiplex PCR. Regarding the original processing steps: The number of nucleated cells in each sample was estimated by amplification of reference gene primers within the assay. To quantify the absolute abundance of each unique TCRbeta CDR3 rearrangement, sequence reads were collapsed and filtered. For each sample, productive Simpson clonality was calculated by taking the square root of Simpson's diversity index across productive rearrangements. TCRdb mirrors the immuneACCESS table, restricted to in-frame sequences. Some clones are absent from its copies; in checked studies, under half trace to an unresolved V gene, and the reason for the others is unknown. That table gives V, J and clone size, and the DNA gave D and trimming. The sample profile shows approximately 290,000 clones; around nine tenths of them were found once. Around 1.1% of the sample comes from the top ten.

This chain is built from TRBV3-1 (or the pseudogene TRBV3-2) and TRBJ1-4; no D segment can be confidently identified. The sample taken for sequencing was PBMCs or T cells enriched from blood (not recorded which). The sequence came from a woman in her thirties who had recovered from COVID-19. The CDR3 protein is CASSPGRSATNEKLFF. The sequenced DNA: TGTGCCAGCAGCCCCGGGAGGAGTGCAACTAATGAAAAACTGTTTTTT.